This entry is about one TCR beta chain. Its antigen remains unknown. While the first cohort had some 700 subjects, the donors belonged to the separate validation cohort of about 120 subjects. The data stem from a study of cytomegalovirus exposure and HLA in healthy donors. On the study more broadly: In a later analysis, the roughly 120 validation repertoires were reported to have used the same platform as the 600 to 700 first-cohort repertoires.

This CDR3 is built from 15 residues. CDR1 is SGHTA and CDR2 is FQGNSA in the germline V gene. The ends lost 5 bases at V and 5 bases at J; junction bases unmatched: 7. The assay was immunoSEQ multiplex PCR, and TCRdb's table has in-frame clones only and misses some. The sample shows about 150,000 clones, about 89% of them seen only once. Findings and limits, study-wide: It was confirmed in vitro that a few of the CMV-associated chains were specific for CMV antigens. The study put some 150 TCR beta chains on its list as cytomegalovirus-associated.

The clonotype was recovered from a young woman in good health and CMV-seropositive. The genes are TRBV7-2 and TRBJ2-2; 8 bases map to TRBD2. The specimen sequenced was PBMCs. CDR3 amino acids: CASSQWTSITGELFF. The CDR3 DNA is TGTGCCAGCAGCCAGTGGACTAGCATAACCGGGGAGCTGTTTTTT.